Listed here are 30 T cell receptor beta chains from one sample, sequenced in a study of radiotherapy plus CTLA-4 blockade in lung cancer. Some clones are missing from TCRdb's copy, which holds only in-frame ones; the method was immunoSEQ multiplex PCR. The sample has tens of thousands of clones; 86% are singletons. Material: peripheral blood, obtained from a patient treated with radiotherapy plus ipilimumab. The source is a human donor with non-small cell lung cancer who had a partial response to radiotherapy plus ipilimumab.

This chain uses TRBV29-1 with TRBJ2-7, with 8 positions matching TRBD2. The CDR3 is made up of 13 amino acids. V lost 6 bases and J lost 7; bases outside the gene matches: 11. Germline values: CDR1 SQVTM, CDR2 ANQGSEA. This CDR3 reads CSVKPASSGEQYV. In nucleotides, the CDR3 is TGCAGCGTCAAACCTGCCTCTAGCGGGGAGCAGTACGTC.

The rearrangement joins TRBV27 to TRBJ2-7, with D possibly TRBD1 on 6 matching bases. V gave up 5 bases and J gave up 2 bases, with 13 bases separating them. Germline values: CDR1 MNHEY, CDR2 SMNVEV (reference sequence). The CDR3 has 14 amino acids. The CDR3 bases are TGTGCCAGCAGTGTTAGAGCAGGGGCCTACGAGCAGTACTTC. This codes for CASSVRAGAYEQYF.

V usage is TRBV19 and J usage is TRBJ1-6; D is perhaps TRBD1 (6 bases). The CDR3 has 14 amino acids. Looked up from germline, CDR1 is LNHDA and CDR2 is SQIVND (reference sequence). Between the trimmed V and J ends, which lost 5 bases and 11 bases, there was a span of 16 bases. The CDR3 sequence: CASSSPGTSTPLHF. For the CDR3, the DNA is TGTGCCAGTAGTTCTCCCGGGACAAGTACACCCCTCCACTTT.

This sequence joins TRBV9 and TRBJ1-1; D unclear. Germline-derived CDR1 and CDR2 are SGDLS and YYNGEE. The CDR3 sequence is 13 residues long. V shed 1 base and J shed 0 bases, with 4 bases lying between them. CDR3 nucleotide sequence: TGTGCCAGCAGCGTAAATATGAACACTGAAGCTTTCTTT. This sequence encodes CASSVNMNTEAFF.

The chain links TRBV10-3 to TRBJ1-4; the match to TRBD1 covers 8 bases. CDR1 is ENHRY and CDR2 is SYGVKD in the germline V gene. The CDR3 totals 15 residues. The trim removed 0 bases at V and 7 bases at J, leaving 4 bases unmatched. CDR3 loop: CAISESETGVEKLFF. CDR3 bases: TGTGCCATCAGTGAGTCTGAGACAGGGGTTGAAAAACTGTTTTTT.

J is TRBJ1-5 and V is TRBV28, with 11 bases that match TRBD1. The germline V gene has CDR1 MDHEN and CDR2 SYDVKM. The CDR3 runs 16 residues. The V segment lost 7 bases and the J segment 3 bases; nucleotides outside the gene matches: 8. CDR3 coding DNA: TGTGCCAGCACCGGGACAGGGGGTAATTTCAATCAGCCCCAGCATTTT. It is translated as CASTGTGGNFNQPQHF.

This chain connects TRBV7-6 to TRBJ2-1, with D perhaps TRBD1 (5 bases). Looked up from germline, CDR1 is SGHVS and CDR2 is FNYEAQ. V dropped 3 bases and J dropped 1 base, with 10 bases sitting between them. This CDR3 comprises 15 residues. CDR3 in amino acids: CASSLTVTSYNEQFF. DNA for the CDR3: TGTGCCAGCAGCTTGACAGTGACTTCCTACAATGAGCAGTTCTTC.

The chain carries TRBV5-1 and TRBJ2-5, with 7 bases that match TRBD1. V lost 0 bases and J lost 4; bases outside the gene matches: 6. The germline gives CDR1 SGHRS, CDR2 YFSETQ. The CDR3 sequence is 15 residues long. This CDR3 is CASSLAGTAGETQYF. DNA of the CDR3: TGCGCCAGCAGCTTGGCCGGGACAGCTGGAGAGACCCAGTACTTC.

This chain joins TRBV29-1 and TRBJ1-1; TRBD1 might be the D (6 bases). The CDR3 is made up of 14 amino acids. Germline assignment: CDR1 SQVTM and CDR2 ANQGSEA. Trimming cost V 4 bases and J 5 bases, with 17 bases left between them. CDR3 bases: TGCAGCGTTGTTCAGAGGGCAAGGGGGACTGAAGCTTTCTTT. Translating gives CSVVQRARGTEAFF.

This chain uses TRBV2 with TRBJ1-1, with 8 bases that match TRBD1. The CDR3 is 14 amino acids. The germline V gene encodes CDR1 SNHLY and CDR2 FYNNEI. After removal of 5 bases from V and 0 bases from J, the junction contained 2 bases not matched to a gene. The CDR3 nucleotides are TGTGCCAGCAGTTGGACAGGGATGAACACTGAAGCTTTCTTT. Its protein product is CASSWTGMNTEAFF.

The J gene is TRBJ2-2, the V gene TRBV10-3, with TRBD1 identical over 7 bases. The V gene end was trimmed by 6 bases and the J gene end by 7 bases; junction bases not matched to a gene: 5. This CDR3 is 13 amino acids long. In germline, CDR1 is ENHRY, CDR2 SYGVKD. The CDR3 coding sequence is TGTGCCATCAGAGAACAGGGGATCGGGGAGCTGTTTTTT. This translates into CAIREQGIGELFF.

The chain is built from TRBV19 and TRBJ2-5, with TRBD2 as a possible D gene (6 bases). The DNA end is more similar to TRBJ2-7, so the J call may be wrong. The CDR3 is made up of 13 amino acids. Germline V gives CDR1 LNHDA, CDR2 SQIVND (reference sequence). The CDR3 DNA reads TGTGCCAGTAGTGCGGGGCCTTCCTACGAGCAGTACTTC. Amino acids: CASSAGPSYEQYF.

This clone was detected ten times or more. This chain connects TRBV7-9 to TRBJ1-1; perhaps TRBD1 as D (5 bases). Germline V gives CDR1 SEHNR, CDR2 FQNEAQ (reference sequence). CDR3 size: 15 residues. V was clipped by 1 base and J by 4 bases, with 13 bases between them. The CDR3 reads CASSLGGGDGTEAFF. In nucleotides, the CDR3 is TGTGCCAGCAGCTTAGGGGGAGGGGATGGCACTGAAGCTTTCTTT.

This sequence joins TRBV10-1 and TRBJ1-2; D might be TRBD1 (5 bases). This CDR3 is built from 14 residues. CDR1 is WNHNN and CDR2 is SYGVQD in the germline V gene (reference sequence). Trimming pared 6 bases from V and 4 bases from J, leaving 15 bases between. The CDR3 region is CASRRPGVSYGYTF. CDR3 sequence (DNA): TGCGCCAGCAGGCGCCCGGGGGTCAGCTATGGCTACACCTTC.

This chain uses TRBV11-2 with TRBJ1-5; D is ambiguous. Trimming shortened V by 3 bases and J by 1 base, and 4 bases separated the two germline ends. Per germline, CDR1 SGHAT and CDR2 FQNNGV. This CDR3 comprises 13 residues. CDR3 in amino acids: CASSFGSNQPQHF. Written as DNA, the CDR3 is TGTGCCAGCAGCTTCGGGAGCAATCAGCCCCAGCATTTT.

J is TRBJ2-5 and V is TRBV9, with D uncertain. Germline CDR1 and CDR2: SGDLS and YYNGEE. CDR3 size: 13 residues. V was cut by 3 bases and J by 2 bases, with 8 bases left in between. The CDR3 loop is CASSDTPQETQYF. CDR3 in DNA: TGTGCCAGCAGCGATACACCGCAAGAGACCCAGTACTTC.

This clone came up a few times. The chain employs TRBV5-1 and TRBJ2-1; 7 nucleotides match TRBD2. Germline V gene sequence: CDR1 SGHRS, CDR2 YFSETQ. There are 15 residues in the CDR3. V was clipped by 1 base and J by 7 bases; unmatched bases: 8. This CDR3 reads CASSLPGTGGNEQFF. In nucleotides, the CDR3 is TGCGCCAGCAGCTTGCCTGGGACCGGGGGGAATGAGCAGTTCTTC. The variable domain in full, with the rest retrieved from reference TRBV5-1 and TRBJ2-1, is KAGVTQTPRYLIKTRGQQVTLSCSPISGHRSVSWYQQTPGQGLQFLFEYFSETQRNKGNFPGRFSGRQFSNSRSEMNVSTLELGDSALYLCASSLPGTGGNEQFFGPGTRLTVL.

The rearrangement links TRBV6-5 to TRBJ2-5, with 9 bases that match TRBD2. J lost 4 bases, V lost 2 bases, and 5 bases had no gene match. Germline CDR1 and CDR2: MNHEY and SVGAGI. The CDR3 length is 15 residues. CDR3: CASSYRGRAPETQYF. The CDR3 DNA reads as TGTGCCAGCAGTTACCGCGGGAGGGCCCCAGAGACCCAGTACTTC.

This clone showed up just once. The rearrangement uses TRBV25-1 and TRBJ1-3; no reliable D call. The CDR3 spans 16 residues. In germline, CDR1 is MGHDK, CDR2 SYGVNS. Trimming took 4 bases from V and 0 from J, leaving 13 bases between them. CDR3: CASSVDFPDSGNTIYF. The CDR3 bases are TGTGCCAGCAGTGTGGACTTTCCCGACTCTGGAAACACCATATATTTT.

J is TRBJ2-5 and V is TRBV28; D may be TRBD1 (5 bases). The CDR3 extends over 13 amino acids. CDR1 is MDHEN, CDR2 SYDVKM, per germline. The ends were cut back, 3 bases at V and 5 bases at J, with 10 bases in the middle. The CDR3 region has the DNA TGTGCCAGCAGTTTCAGACAGTCGGAGACCCAGTACTTC. Protein sequence: CASSFRQSETQYF.

CDR3 sequence: CASSRKVSGVGDTQYF. In DNA, the CDR3 is TGTGCCAGCAGCCGGAAAGTCTCGGGAGTCGGGGATACGCAGTATTTT. The V and J genes are TRBV5-4 and TRBJ2-3; D possibly corresponds to TRBD2 (6 bases). Trimming stripped 4 bases from V and 6 bases from J, with 21 bases between. Germline assignment: CDR1 SGHNT and CDR2 YYREEE (reference sequence). The CDR3 is 16 amino acids.

The rearrangement links TRBV5-1 to TRBJ2-5; 7 bases agree with TRBD2. The CDR3 spans 15 residues. The V gene end was trimmed by 0 bases and the J gene end by 6 bases; junction bases not matched to a gene: 8. CDR1 is SGHRS, CDR2 YFSETQ, per germline. CDR3 bases: TGCGCCAGCAGCTTGGAACTAGCGCGTTCGAAGACCCAGTACTTC. Its translation: CASSLELARSKTQYF.

This clone appeared a few times. V gene TRBV9 combines with J gene TRBJ2-3, with 11 positions matching TRBD2. Germline CDR1 SGDLS, CDR2 YYNGEE. V lost 3 bases to trimming and J lost 1 base; unmatched junction nucleotides: 1. This CDR3 is 15 amino acids long. The CDR3 DNA is TGTGCCAGCAGCGCGACTAGCGGGGGCACAGATACGCAGTATTTT. It encodes CASSATSGGTDTQYF.

The chain employs TRBV12-5 and TRBJ2-2, with D tentatively TRBD1 (6 bases). V shed 6 bases and J shed 6 bases, with 17 bases lying between them. The CDR3 runs to 15 residues. Looked up from germline, CDR1 is LGHNT and CDR2 is FRNRAP. CDR3: CASGFTGTMPGELFF. CDR3 DNA sequence: TGTGCTAGTGGCTTCACCGGGACAATGCCCGGGGAGCTGTTTTTT.

This chain links TRBV6-5 with TRBJ2-1, with TRBD1 matching 7 bases. Trimming at V came to 6 bases and at J to 1 base, leaving 3 bases not matched to a gene. The CDR3 totals 14 residues. Germline V lookup: CDR1 MNHEY, CDR2 SVGAGI. CDR3 bases: TGTGCCAGCAGGAGACAGGGATCCTACAATGAGCAGTTCTTC. Translating gives CASRRQGSYNEQFF.

The rearrangement links TRBV7-6 to TRBJ2-2; TRBD1 might be the D (7 bases). Trimming left V 4 bases short and J 1 base short, with 19 bases between. This CDR3 spans 18 amino acids. Per germline, CDR1 SGHVS and CDR2 FNYEAQ. The CDR3 DNA is TGTGCCAGCAGCTCACTCCTGGGGGGACAGCAGAACACCGGGGAGCTGTTTTTT. This gives the protein CASSSLLGGQQNTGELFF.

The CDR3: CASRQGVETQYF. As DNA, the CDR3 is TGTGCCAGTCGACAGGGCGTAGAGACCCAGTACTTC. The chain has TRBV2 and TRBJ2-5; 7 bases align to TRBD1. The germline gives CDR1 SNHLY, CDR2 FYNNEI. CDR3 length: 12 amino acids. Trimming cost V 9 bases and J 4 bases; bases outside gene matches: 5. The full variable domain, its missing parts supplied by reference TRBV2 and TRBJ2-5, is EPEVTQTPSHQVTQMGQEVILRCVPISNHLYFYWYRQILGQKVEFLVSFYNNEISEKSEIFDDQFSVERPDGSNFTLKIRSTKLEDSAMYFCASRQGVETQYFGPGTRLLVL.

This clone showed up just once. The chain uses TRBV11-2 and TRBJ2-1, with D possibly TRBD2 on 5 matching bases. The V end lost 0 bases, the J end lost 0 bases, and 12 bases lay between the germline ends. This CDR3 region has 17 residues. Germline V gives CDR1 SGHAT, CDR2 FQNNGV. This chain's CDR3 is CASSLDFRLASYNEQFF. CDR3 DNA sequence: TGTGCCAGCAGCTTAGATTTTAGGCTAGCCTCCTACAATGAGCAGTTCTTC.

This clone was picked up a small number of times. The rearrangement links TRBV5-1 to TRBJ2-5; a possible D gene is TRBD1 (5 bases). CDR1 is SGHRS and CDR2 is YFSETQ in the germline V gene. The CDR3 length is 16 residues. V lost 1 base and J 4 bases, leaving 17 bases between the germline ends. The CDR3 is CASSLRGPYGRETQYF. The CDR3 bases are TGCGCCAGCAGCTTGAGGGGCCCCTACGGTAGAGAGACCCAGTACTTC.

The chain is built from TRBV27 and TRBJ2-6, with D uncertain. Trimming stripped 3 bases from V and 2 bases from J, with 5 bases between. The CDR3 loop spans 14 amino acids. Germline V gene data show CDR1 as MNHEY and CDR2 as SMNVEV (reference sequence). In DNA form, the CDR3 reads TGTGCCAGCAGTTTTGCGGCTGGGGCCAACGTCCTGACTTTC. Its translation is CASSFAAGANVLTF.